A single sample gave rise to the 19 T cell receptor beta chains below, sequenced in a study of blood T cell repertoires in COVID-19. Sequenced by immunoSEQ multiplex PCR; TCRdb stores in-frame clones only, minus some. There are tens of thousands of clones in the sample; more than 75% occur only once, and approximately 15% lies in the top ten. The sample comprised peripheral blood. These receptors were taken from a man between 70 and 80 years old with acute or convalescent COVID-19.

The chain uses TRBV5-1 and TRBJ2-1, with 9 bases identical to TRBD2. This CDR3 is built from 16 residues. Germline V gives CDR1 SGHRS, CDR2 YFSETQ. V shed 5 bases and J 6 bases; nucleotides not matched to a gene: 12. CDR3 sequence (DNA): TGCGCCAGCAGTCTGGCTACTAGCGGGCGATCCAATGAGCAGTTCTTC. It codes for CASSLATSGRSNEQFF. Combining the CDR3 with reference TRBV5-1 and TRBJ2-1 gives the whole variable domain KAGVTQTPRYLIKTRGQQVTLSCSPISGHRSVSWYQQTPGQGLQFLFEYFSETQRNKGNFPGRFSGRQFSNSRSEMNVSTLELGDSALYLCASSLATSGRSNEQFFGPGTRLTVL.

The J gene is TRBJ1-5, the V gene TRBV7-2; D gene unclear. CDR1 SGHTA and CDR2 FQGNSA come from the germline V gene. The CDR3 extends over 15 amino acids. V lost 1 base to trimming and J lost 2 bases, with 9 bases between them. The CDR3 DNA follows: TGTGCCAGCAGCTTAGGGGCGTGGGGCAATCAGCCCCAGCATTTT. Its translation is CASSLGAWGNQPQHF.

The table lists this clone with a count of one. The V gene is TRBV28, the J gene TRBJ2-1; 8 positions match TRBD1. CDR1 is MDHEN and CDR2 is SYDVKM in the germline V gene. This CDR3 contains 15 residues. The V and J ends lost 5 bases and 5 bases, in that order; junction bases with no gene match: 8. CDR3: CASSVPDRGHNEQFF. In nucleotides, the CDR3 is TGTGCCAGCAGTGTTCCCGACAGGGGCCACAATGAGCAGTTCTTC.

The chain combines TRBV5-5 with TRBJ2-7; 8 nucleotides match TRBD1. Germline CDR1 and CDR2: SGHKS and YYEKEE (reference sequence). This CDR3 has 14 residues. Trimming removed 4 bases from V and 2 bases from J; junction bases left unmatched: 5. The CDR3 reads CASSRTGFPYEQYF. In DNA, the CDR3 is TGTGCCAGCAGCAGGACAGGGTTCCCCTACGAGCAGTACTTC.

The J gene is TRBJ2-7, the V gene TRBV24-1; 9 positions match TRBD1. After removal of 3 bases from V and 5 bases from J, the junction contained 7 bases not matched to a gene. This CDR3 comprises 15 residues. Germline V CDR1 and CDR2: KGHDR, SFDVKD. The CDR3 coding sequence is TGTGCCACCAGTGATAAGCGGGACAGGGACCACGAGCAGTACTTC. Encoded protein: CATSDKRDRDHEQYF.

The J gene is TRBJ1-4, the V gene TRBV5-1, with D hard to call. The germline CDR1 and CDR2 sequences are SGHRS and YFSETQ. V was trimmed by 3 bases and J by 5 bases, leaving 8 bases between them. This CDR3 spans 13 amino acids. This CDR3 reads CASSSGLNEKLFF. CDR3 sequence (DNA): TGCGCCAGCAGCTCGGGTCTCAATGAAAAACTGTTTTTT.

The rearrangement uses TRBV6-1 and TRBJ1-2; D is undetermined. Per the germline V gene, CDR1 is MNHNS and CDR2 is SASEGT. This CDR3 comprises 11 residues. The germline V and J ends were trimmed by 2 bases and 10 bases, with 8 bases remaining between them. CDR3 in DNA: TGTGCCAGCAGTGAATACCGGGACTACACCTTC. Translation: CASSEYRDYTF.

The genes are TRBV27 and TRBJ1-2; 7 nucleotides agree with TRBD1. The CDR3 runs to 14 residues. J lost 1 base, V lost 5 bases, and 4 bases had no gene match. Germline CDR1 is MNHEY and CDR2 is SMNVEV (reference sequence). The CDR3, as DNA: TGTGCCAGCAGTAGGGACAGAATTAACTATGGCTACACCTTC. Translating gives CASSRDRINYGYTF.

The V call is TRBV2, the J call TRBJ2-5; D may be TRBD1 (6 bases). This CDR3 region has 13 residues. V was pared by 5 bases and J by 4 bases, with 11 bases between. Per germline, CDR1 SNHLY and CDR2 FYNNEI. Written as DNA, the CDR3 is TGTGCCAGCAGTAAACTCAGGGGAGAGACCCAGTACTTC. Its translation is CASSKLRGETQYF.

The CDR3 bases are TGTGCCAGCAGGCGTGACAGGGGGCGCCGGTCTGAAGCTTTCTTT. Its translation: CASRRDRGRRSEAFF. The chain joins TRBV6-6 to TRBJ1-1; TRBD1 agrees at 10 bases. There are 15 residues in the CDR3. V was clipped by 6 bases and J by 6 bases; unmatched bases: 10. Germline-derived CDR1 and CDR2 are MNHNY and SVGAGI (reference sequence).

V gene TRBV18 combines with J gene TRBJ2-3, with D unclear. V lost 6 bases to trimming and J lost 0 bases, with 7 bases between them. Germline V lookup: CDR1 KGHSH, CDR2 LQKENI. CDR3 length: 13 amino acids. CDR3 nucleotides: TGTGCCAGCTCCCCTACGAGCACAGATACGCAGTATTTT. Its protein is CASSPTSTDTQYF. The variable domain in full, with the rest retrieved from reference TRBV18 and TRBJ2-3, is NAGVMQNPRHLVRRRGQEARLRCSPMKGHSHVYWYRQLPEEGLKFMVYLQKENIIDESGMPKERFSAEFPKEGPSILRIQQVVRGDSAAYFCASSPTSTDTQYFGPGTRLTVL.

V usage is TRBV27 and J usage is TRBJ2-3; TRBD1 agrees at 9 bases. The CDR3 is 17 amino acids. J was trimmed by 3 bases and V by 2 bases; bases with no gene match: 9. The germline V gene has CDR1 MNHEY and CDR2 SMNVEV (reference sequence). The CDR3 bases are TGTGCCAGCAGTTTAAGGACAGGGGCGGCCGGGACAGATACGCAGTATTTT. Protein sequence: CASSLRTGAAGTDTQYF.

This clone appeared a single time. This rearrangement joins TRBV6-5 to TRBJ2-3; 10 bases are a match to TRBD2. Germline V lookup: CDR1 MNHEY, CDR2 SVGAGI. Trimming at V came to 0 bases and at J to 4 bases, leaving 4 bases not matched to a gene. CDR3 length: 16 residues. CDR3 protein: CASSYSVAGGADTQYF. DNA of the CDR3: TGTGCCAGCAGTTACTCGGTAGCGGGAGGCGCAGATACGCAGTATTTT.

This clone was observed a handful of times. V and J are TRBV25-1 and TRBJ1-1; no clear D. CDR1 MGHDK and CDR2 SYGVNS come from the germline V gene. This CDR3 contains 15 residues. V lost 7 bases and J lost 1, with 16 bases in between. CDR3 loop: CASTPGSQANTEAFF. CDR3 nucleotide sequence: TGTGCCAGCACCCCCGGGAGTCAGGCGAACACTGAAGCTTTCTTT.

The V gene is TRBV6-5, the J gene TRBJ2-7; 7 positions match TRBD1. V was pared by 2 bases and J by 4 bases, with 5 bases of the junction left unmatched. This CDR3 has 14 residues. Germline lookup yields CDR1 MNHEY and CDR2 SVGAGI. CDR3 region: CASSYAQGSYEQYF. The DNA for the CDR3 is TGTGCCAGCAGTTACGCACAGGGGTCTTACGAGCAGTACTTC.

The chain links TRBV3-1 (or the pseudogene TRBV3-2) to TRBJ1-1; no reliable D call. CDR3 length equals 13 residues. Trimming left V 4 bases short and J 1 base short, with 7 bases between. The V gene's germline CDR1 is LGHDT and CDR2 YNNKEL (reference sequence). CDR3 sequence reads: CASSPIRNTEAFF. DNA for the CDR3: TGTGCCAGCAGCCCAATCAGGAACACTGAAGCTTTCTTT.

This clone has only a few counts. The same CDR3 arises from other DNA sequences in this sample as well. V usage is TRBV19 and J usage is TRBJ1-3; no clear D. The CDR3 contains 13 residues. V lost 5 bases to trimming and J lost 0 bases, with 5 bases between them. The germline V gene encodes CDR1 LNHDA and CDR2 SQIVND (reference sequence). In nucleotides, the CDR3 is TGTGCCAGTAGTCGGGACTCTGGAAACACCATATATTTT. It codes for CASSRDSGNTIYF.

This clone showed up just a few times. The gene calls are TRBV6-1 and TRBJ1-4; 9 bases match TRBD1. Germline assignment: CDR1 MNHNS and CDR2 SASEGT. The CDR3 is made up of 14 amino acids. With 0 bases clipped from V and 11 bases from J, the junction kept 4 bases outside the gene matches. The CDR3 protein is CASSEAGTGRKLFF. The DNA for the CDR3 is TGTGCCAGCAGTGAAGCGGGGACAGGGAGGAAACTGTTTTTT.

V gene TRBV28 combines with J gene TRBJ2-5; 7 bases are a match to TRBD1. Losses at the gene ends were 6 bases for V and 5 bases for J; bases not matched to a gene: 12. The CDR3 contains 15 residues. Germline V gives CDR1 MDHEN, CDR2 SYDVKM. CDR3 bases: TGTGCCAGCAGACGACAAGGGGGCTTGATTGAGACCCAGTACTTC. It specifies CASRRQGGLIETQYF. The full variable domain, in which reference TRBV28 and TRBJ2-5 provide the parts outside the CDR3, is DVKVTQSSRYLVKRTGEKVFLECVQDMDHENMFWYRQDPGLGLRLIYFSYDVKMKEKGDIPEGYSVSREKKERFSLILESASTNQTSMYLCASRRQGGLIETQYFGPGTRLLVL.